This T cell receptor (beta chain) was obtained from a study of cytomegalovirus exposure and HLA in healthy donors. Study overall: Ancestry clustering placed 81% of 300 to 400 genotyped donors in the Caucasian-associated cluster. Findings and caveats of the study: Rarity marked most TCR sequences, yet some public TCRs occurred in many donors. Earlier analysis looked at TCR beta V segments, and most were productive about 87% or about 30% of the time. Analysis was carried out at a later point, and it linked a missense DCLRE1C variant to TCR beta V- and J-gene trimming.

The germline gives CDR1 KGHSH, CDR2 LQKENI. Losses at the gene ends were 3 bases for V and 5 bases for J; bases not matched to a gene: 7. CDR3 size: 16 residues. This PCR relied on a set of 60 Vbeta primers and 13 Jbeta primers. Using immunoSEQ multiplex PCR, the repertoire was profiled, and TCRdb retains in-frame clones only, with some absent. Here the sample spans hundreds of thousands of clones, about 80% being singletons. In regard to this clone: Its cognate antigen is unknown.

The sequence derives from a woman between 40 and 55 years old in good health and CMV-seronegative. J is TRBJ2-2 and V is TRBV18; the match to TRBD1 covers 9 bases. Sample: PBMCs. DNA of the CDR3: TGTGCCAGCTCACCCCTGGGACAGGGATCTACCGGGGAGCTGTTTTTT. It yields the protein CASSPLGQGSTGELFF.